This T cell receptor beta chain was documented in a study of shared clonotypes between healthy human individuals. Overall study results and limits: The low donor count limited represented genetic and exposure-history diversity.

This CDR3 is built from 15 residues. Germline V gene sequence: CDR1 SNHLY, CDR2 FYNNEI. V lost 6 bases and J 0 bases, leaving 15 bases between the germline ends. In regard to this clone: Its target is not known.

Deep was the level used in running the assay. Unsorted PBMC DNA was sequenced on ten immunoSEQ deep assay plates. Per the study methods: From ImmunoSEQ came sequences covering only the junction and carrying no quality scores, so filtering differed. The protocol was immunoSEQ multiplex PCR, while the TCRdb copy is restricted to in-frame clones and leaves out a portion. V and J calls and clone size are copied from that table; D and trimming were computed from the DNA. The sample records about half a million clones, 78% being singletons. This rearrangement joins TRBV2 to TRBJ2-7; D gene uncertain. This receptor was taken from a woman aged 35 to 49 in good health. Some clones in this sample may be carry-over from other donors' samples. The specimen sequenced was PBMCs. The CDR3 loop is CASRLLYGPSYEQYF. The CDR3 DNA sequence: TGTGCCAGCAGGCTGCTTTACGGGCCCTCCTACGAGCAGTACTTC.